This T cell receptor beta chain was documented in a study of identical twins. With template switching, a universal primer site was added, and the cDNA carried unique molecular identifiers. Each CDR3 protein gets one entry after TCRdb re-called the 5' RACE reads with MiXCR. The sample contains about 190,000 distinct CDR3 sequences, around a sixth of which appear only once. This clonotype was counted only a few times. Trimming left V 0 bases short and J 1 base short, with 9 bases between. Germline assignment: CDR1 SEHNR and CDR2 FQNEAQ (reference sequence). The CDR3 loop spans 15 amino acids. These data are also associated with another study on T cells expressing NK-cell markers.

This chain joins TRBV7-9 and TRBJ2-5; D possibly uses TRBD1 or TRBD2 (5 bases each). This TCR was sampled from a young woman in good health. Sequencing was carried out using CD8+ T cells sorted from blood. The chain's CDR3 is CASSLALGAQETQYF. CDR3 in DNA: TGTGCCAGCAGCTTAGCCCTCGGGGCCCAAGAGACCCAGTACTTC. The full variable domain, with the rest looked up from reference TRBV7-9 and TRBJ2-5, is DTGVSQNPRHKITKRGQNVTFRCDPISEHNRLYWYRQTLGQGPEFLTYFQNEAQLEKSRLLSDRFSAERPKGSFSTLEIQRTEQGDSAMYLCASSLALGAQETQYFGPGTRLLVL.